This T cell receptor beta chain was identified in a study of T cells in Graves' hyperthyroidism and ophthalmopathy. In the study overall: Once the initial diagnosis was made, peripheral blood was obtained before any treatment.

CDR1 and CDR2 from the germline V gene are GTSNPN and SVGIG (reference sequence). CDR3 length equals 16 residues. V gave up 0 bases and J gave up 5 bases; unmatched junction bases: 7. RNA transcripts yielded amplified TCR beta CDR3 regions. HTBI primers drove first-round RT-PCR of the TCR CDR3. A single record per CDR3 protein comes from TCRdb applying MiXCR to the multiplex PCR reads. The data contain some 490,000 distinct CDR3 sequences, around a fifth of them seen just once; the ten biggest clones take up 45% to 55%. Uncontrolled infection, other autoimmune disease, pregnancy or lactation led to exclusion.

The V and J genes are TRBV30 and TRBJ2-3; 11 bases agree with TRBD2. The specimen was blood. The receptor was derived from a woman aged 70-85 years with Graves' ophthalmopathy. CDR3 sequence: CAWSVSSGRPGDTQYF. The CDR3 DNA follows: TGTGCCTGGAGTGTATCTAGCGGGAGGCCGGGAGATACGCAGTATTTT.